The rows below give T cell receptor beta chains drawn from one sample of a study of post-analysis software for immune sequencing data. TCRdb fed the PCR reads into MiXCR, producing one record per CDR3 protein. This sample has over 150,000 distinct CDR3 sequences, with around 36% found just once. The source material was blood, sampled after autologous hematopoietic stem cell transplantation. These receptors all come from a girl under 18 with multiple sclerosis. The CDR3 runs from the conserved cysteine through the conserved F or W. D genes are given only for firm matches. Clone size is stated in some rows and not others, as once, few, many or a class when expanded.

j_gene: TRBJ2-7
d_gene: -
v_gene: TRBV29-1
abundance: -
CDR3aa: CSVGADSYEQYF
CDR3nt: TGCAGCGTTGGGGCAGACTCCTACGAGCAGTACTTC

j_gene: TRBJ2-3
d_gene: -
v_gene: TRBV9
abundance: -
CDR3aa: CTSSLRASVFSDTQYF
CDR3nt: TGTACCAGCAGCCTTCGGGCTAGCGTATTCTCAGATACGCAGTATTTT

j_gene: TRBJ1-2
d_gene: TRBD1
v_gene: TRBV24-1
abundance: -
CDR3aa: CATSVGTGDRGGYTF
CDR3nt: TGTGCCACCAGTGTCGGGACAGGTGATCGTGGTGGCTACACCTTC

j_gene: TRBJ2-7
d_gene: -
v_gene: TRBV3-1
abundance: -
CDR3aa: CASSRRASEYEQYF
CDR3nt: TGTGCCAGCAGCCGGAGGGCTAGCGAGTACGAGCAGTACTTC

j_gene: TRBJ1-2
d_gene: -
v_gene: TRBV6-2/TRBV6-3
abundance: -
CDR3aa: CASSPRENYGYTF
CDR3nt: TGTGCCAGCAGCCCCAGGGAGAACTATGGCTACACCTTC

j_gene: TRBJ2-3
d_gene: TRBD2
v_gene: TRBV29-1
abundance: -
CDR3aa: CSVDSAGAGTDTQYF
CDR3nt: TGCAGCGTTGATTCAGCGGGAGCGGGCACAGATACGCAGTATTTT

j_gene: TRBJ1-6
d_gene: -
v_gene: TRBV2
abundance: few
CDR3aa: CASRDSVLSNNSPLHF
CDR3nt: TGTGCCAGCAGGGACAGCGTACTAAGCAATAATTCACCCCTCCACTTT

j_gene: TRBJ2-1
d_gene: -
v_gene: TRBV24-1
abundance: -
CDR3aa: CATSAGGPGRGDEQFF
CDR3nt: TGTGCCACCAGTGCTGGGGGACCGGGGAGAGGGGATGAGCAGTTCTTC

j_gene: TRBJ2-3
d_gene: -
v_gene: TRBV7-2
abundance: -
CDR3aa: CASRRDSGADTQYF
CDR3nt: TGTGCCAGCAGGCGGGACTCCGGGGCAGATACGCAGTATTTT

j_gene: TRBJ2-3
d_gene: TRBD1
v_gene: TRBV12-3/TRBV12-4
abundance: -
CDR3aa: CASSILGQRYTDTQYF
CDR3nt: TGTGCCAGCAGTATATTGGGACAGCGCTACACAGATACGCAGTATTTT

j_gene: TRBJ2-7
d_gene: TRBD2
v_gene: TRBV29-1
abundance: few
CDR3aa: CSVRAGGPYEQYF
CDR3nt: TGTAGCGTTCGGGCGGGAGGTCCCTACGAGCAGTACTTC

j_gene: TRBJ2-3
d_gene: -
v_gene: TRBV20-1
abundance: -
CDR3aa: CSARVTNTQYF
CDR3nt: TGCAGTGCTAGAGTAACCAATACGCAGTATTTT

j_gene: TRBJ1-4
d_gene: -
v_gene: TRBV5-1
abundance: few
CDR3aa: CASREGSKEKLFF
CDR3nt: TGCGCCAGCAGAGAGGGATCCAAGGAAAAACTGTTTTTT

j_gene: TRBJ2-4
d_gene: -
v_gene: TRBV27
abundance: few
CDR3aa: CASSPSLGWYIQYF
CDR3nt: TGTGCCAGCAGTCCGTCCCTGGGGTGGTACATTCAGTACTTC

j_gene: TRBJ2-5
d_gene: -
v_gene: TRBV20-1
abundance: -
CDR3aa: CSAGDFLAISETQYF
CDR3nt: TGCAGTGCTGGAGATTTTCTGGCAATTTCGGAGACCCAGTACTTC

j_gene: TRBJ1-1
d_gene: -
v_gene: TRBV5-1
abundance: -
CDR3aa: CASSLRENTEAFF
CDR3nt: TGCGCCAGCAGCTTGAGGGAGAACACTGAAGCTTTCTTT

j_gene: TRBJ2-2
d_gene: TRBD2
v_gene: TRBV28
abundance: -
CDR3aa: CASSLAGLAGLTGELFF
CDR3nt: TGTGCCAGCAGTCTAGCCGGACTAGCGGGCTTAACCGGGGAGCTGTTTTTT

j_gene: TRBJ2-5
d_gene: -
v_gene: TRBV5-1
abundance: few
CDR3aa: CASIDPRGAETQYF
CDR3nt: TGCGCCAGCATTGACCCGAGGGGTGCAGAGACCCAGTACTTC

j_gene: TRBJ2-5
d_gene: TRBD1
v_gene: TRBV2
abundance: -
CDR3aa: CASRPGQGAYERYF
CDR3nt: TGTGCCAGCAGACCGGGACAGGGGGCTTACGAGCGGTACTTC

j_gene: TRBJ2-5
d_gene: -
v_gene: TRBV5-1
abundance: few
CDR3aa: CASSLDSWETQYF
CDR3nt: TGCGCCAGCAGCTTGGATTCTTGGGAGACCCAGTACTTC

j_gene: TRBJ2-7
d_gene: TRBD1
v_gene: TRBV20-1
abundance: few
CDR3aa: CSARGQGLPYEQYF
CDR3nt: TGCAGTGCTAGAGGACAGGGCCTGCCCTACGAGCAGTACTTC

j_gene: TRBJ2-2
d_gene: TRBD2
v_gene: TRBV20-1
abundance: -
CDR3aa: CSASGGSETGELFF
CDR3nt: TGCAGTGCTAGTGGCGGGAGCGAGACCGGGGAGCTGTTTTTT

j_gene: TRBJ2-1
d_gene: -
v_gene: TRBV12-3/TRBV12-4
abundance: -
CDR3aa: CACSPGKRVAANEQFF
CDR3nt: TGTGCCTGCAGTCCCGGGAAGAGAGTAGCGGCAAATGAGCAGTTCTTC

j_gene: TRBJ1-1
d_gene: TRBD1
v_gene: TRBV10-2
abundance: many
CDR3aa: CASSGWGQKNTEAFF
CDR3nt: TGCGCCAGCAGTGGTTGGGGACAGAAGAACACTGAAGCTTTCTTT

j_gene: TRBJ2-5
d_gene: TRBD2
v_gene: TRBV20-1
abundance: many
CDR3aa: CSARVMSGRALETQYF
CDR3nt: TGCAGTGCTAGAGTTATGAGCGGGAGGGCCCTGGAGACCCAGTACTTC

j_gene: TRBJ2-1
d_gene: -
v_gene: TRBV28
abundance: few
CDR3aa: CASRLGKSANEQFF
CDR3nt: TGTGCCAGCAGGCTAGGAAAAAGTGCGAATGAGCAGTTCTTC